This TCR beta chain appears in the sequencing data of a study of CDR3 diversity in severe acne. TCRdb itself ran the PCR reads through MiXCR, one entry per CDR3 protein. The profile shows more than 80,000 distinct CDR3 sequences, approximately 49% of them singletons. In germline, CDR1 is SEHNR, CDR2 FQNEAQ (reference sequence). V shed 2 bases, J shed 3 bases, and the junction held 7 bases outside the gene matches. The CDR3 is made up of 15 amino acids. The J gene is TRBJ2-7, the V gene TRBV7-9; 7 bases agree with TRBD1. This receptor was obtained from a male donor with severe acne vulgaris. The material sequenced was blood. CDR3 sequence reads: CASSLRPGGSYEQYF. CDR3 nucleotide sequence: TGTGCCAGCAGCTTACGGCCAGGGGGTAGCTACGAGCAGTACTTC.